These T cell receptor beta chains were read from a single sample in a study of shared clonotypes between healthy human individuals. Sequencing was performed with immunoSEQ multiplex PCR; in TCRdb, only in-frame clones are kept and a portion is missing. This sample has 1,500,000 or so clones, with roughly 95% found just once. The sample taken for sequencing was naive CD4+ T cells sorted from blood. These receptors were collected from a man aged 25-45 years in good health. The CDR3 runs from the conserved cysteine through the conserved F or W. Each record gives: V gene, J gene, D gene, clone size, CDR3 length, CDR3 DNA, CDR3 protein. A D gene is named only where the DNA matches it firmly. For some rows the clone size is stated as once, few or many, or as a class when expanded; others skip it.

TRBV10-3,TRBJ2-1,NA,NA,13,TGTGCCATCAGTGCGGGAGTCTACAATGAGCAGTTCTTC,CAISAGVYNEQFF
TRBV6-5,TRBJ2-7,NA,once,13,TGTGCCAGCAAAAGGGGGGACGGCTACGAGCAGTACTTC,CASKRGDGYEQYF
TRBV18,TRBJ1-4,NA,NA,15,TGTGCCAGCTCACCTTCCGGGGGAACTAATGAAAAACTGTTTTTT,CASSPSGGTNEKLFF
TRBV4-2,TRBJ1-3,NA,NA,18,TGTGCCAGCAGCCAAGAGGGTGGAGCAGGGCACTCAGGAAACACCATATATTTT,CASSQEGGAGHSGNTIYF
TRBV2,TRBJ2-7,TRBD2,NA,15,TGTGCCAGCAGAGTACTAGCGGGAGAGGGAGGGGAGCAGTACTTC,CASRVLAGEGGEQYF
TRBV30,TRBJ2-2,NA,once,14,TGTGCCTGGAAAAGGGACTCTTACACCGGGGAGCTGTTTTTT,CAWKRDSYTGELFF
TRBV5-1,TRBJ2-7,NA,NA,16,TGCGCCAGCAGCTCTACTGGGGGAAGATCCTCCTACGAGCAGTACTTC,CASSSTGGRSSYEQYF
TRBV2,TRBJ1-2,NA,NA,13,TGTGCCAGCAGTGAACTCCGGACAGAGGGCTACACCTTC,CASSELRTEGYTF
TRBV6-5,TRBJ2-3,TRBD2,NA,16,TGTGCCAGCAGTTATCTCGCGGGAGGGCCGACAGATACGCAGTATTTT,CASSYLAGGPTDTQYF
TRBV7-9,TRBJ1-2,NA,NA,16,TGTGCCAGCAGCTTATACATATCGACGGATAACTATGGCTACACCTTC,CASSLYISTDNYGYTF
TRBV5-1,TRBJ2-5,NA,NA,14,TGCGCCAGCAGCTTGGAGAGGGCAGAAGAGACCCAGTACTTC,CASSLERAEETQYF
TRBV7-2,TRBJ2-7,TRBD2,NA,16,TGTGCCAGCAGCCAACAACCCAGCGGGAGTGGTGGCGAGCAGTACTTT,CASSQQPSGSGGEQYF
TRBV4-3,TRBJ2-1,NA,NA,16,TGCGCCAGCAGCCAAGATCCGGGGGCTTCCTACAATGAGCAGTTCTTC,CASSQDPGASYNEQFF
TRBV28,TRBJ2-3,TRBD2,NA,14,TGTGCCAGCAGCCGGGGGGGGAGCACAGATACGCAGTATTTT,CASSRGGSTDTQYF
TRBV28,TRBJ2-2,NA,NA,12,TGTGCCAGCAGTTCGCAAACCGGGGAGCTGTTTTTT,CASSSQTGELFF
TRBV5-1,TRBJ2-1,NA,once,15,TGCGCCAGCACCAGAAATGCGGGCTCCTACAATGAGCAGTTCTTC,CASTRNAGSYNEQFF
TRBV18,TRBJ2-2,TRBD1,NA,15,TGTGCCAGCTCACCAGGGACAGGGCTCTTCGGGGAGCTGTTTTTT,CASSPGTGLFGELFF
TRBV4-1,TRBJ2-7,NA,once,19,TGCGCCAGCAGCCAAGATTCGGCAGGGGCCCTTGGGGGGTACTACGAGCAGTACTTC,CASSQDSAGALGGYYEQYF